The sequence of this T cell receptor beta chain was determined in a study of cytomegalovirus exposure and HLA in healthy donors. About this clone itself: As yet, its antigen is unknown.

The CDR3 is 14 residues long. The germline V gene encodes CDR1 MDHEN and CDR2 SYDVKM. The ends lost 3 bases at V and 5 bases at J; junction bases unmatched: 4. Use of 60 Vbeta and 13 Jbeta primers characterized the PCR. Produced via immunoSEQ multiplex PCR; TCRdb's table is partial and in-frame only. The sample records over 110,000 clones, about four fifths being singletons. General study findings and limits: Earlier analysis looked at TCR beta V segments, and most were productive about 90% or about 30% of the time.

The TCR originated in a young woman in good health and CMV-seropositive. The specimen was PBMCs. The J gene is TRBJ1-1, the V gene TRBV28, with 9 bases that match TRBD1. In DNA form, the CDR3 reads TGTGCCAGCAGTTTTAACAGGGGGCGTACTGAAGCTTTCTTT. Its translation is CASSFNRGRTEAFF.